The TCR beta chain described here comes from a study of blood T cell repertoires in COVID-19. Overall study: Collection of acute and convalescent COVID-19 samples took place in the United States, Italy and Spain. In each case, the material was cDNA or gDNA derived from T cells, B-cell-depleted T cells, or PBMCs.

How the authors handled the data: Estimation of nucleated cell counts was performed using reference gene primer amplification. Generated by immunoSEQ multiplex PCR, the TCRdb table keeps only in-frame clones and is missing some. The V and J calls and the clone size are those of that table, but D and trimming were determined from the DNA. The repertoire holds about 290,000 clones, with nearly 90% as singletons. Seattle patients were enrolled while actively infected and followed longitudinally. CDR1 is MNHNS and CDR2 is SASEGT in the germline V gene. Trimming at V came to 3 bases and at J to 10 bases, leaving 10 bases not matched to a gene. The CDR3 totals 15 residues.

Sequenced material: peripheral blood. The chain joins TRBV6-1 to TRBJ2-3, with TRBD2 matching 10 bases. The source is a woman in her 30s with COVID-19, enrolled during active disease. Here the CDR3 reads CASSDLSGGWEPQYF. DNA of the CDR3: TGTGCCAGCAGTGACCTTAGCGGGGGGTGGGAACCGCAGTATTTT.